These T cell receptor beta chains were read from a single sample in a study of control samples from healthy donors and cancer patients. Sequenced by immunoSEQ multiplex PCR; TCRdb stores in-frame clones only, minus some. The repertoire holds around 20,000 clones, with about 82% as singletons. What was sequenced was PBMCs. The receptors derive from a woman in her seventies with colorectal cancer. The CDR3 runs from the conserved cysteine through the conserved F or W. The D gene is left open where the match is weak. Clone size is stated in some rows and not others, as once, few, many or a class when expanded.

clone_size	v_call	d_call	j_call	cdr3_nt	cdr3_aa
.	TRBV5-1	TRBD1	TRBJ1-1	TGCGCCAGCAGTCCTGGGACAGGGGAGAACACTGAAGCTTTCTTT	CASSPGTGENTEAFF
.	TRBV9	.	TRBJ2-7	TGTGCCAGCAGCGTAGCTCTGGGGTACGAGCAGTACTTC	CASSVALGYEQYF
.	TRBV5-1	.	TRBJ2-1	TGCGCCAGCAGCTTCGCGGATGAGCAGTTCTTC	CASSFADEQFF
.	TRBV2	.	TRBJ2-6	TGTGCCAGCAGTGGGGAGCGGACGAGCTCTGGGGCCAACGTCCTGACTTTC	CASSGERTSSGANVLTF
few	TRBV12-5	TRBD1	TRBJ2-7	TGTGCTAGTGGTCCCACAGCCGGGACAGGGGCCTACGAGCAGTACTTC	CASGPTAGTGAYEQYF
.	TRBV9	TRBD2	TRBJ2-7	TGTGCCAGCACCAATCCTAGGGGGACTAGCGGGGATTACTACGAGCAGTACTTC	CASTNPRGTSGDYYEQYF
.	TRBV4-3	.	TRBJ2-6	TGCGCCAGCAGCCAAGATCTGGGGTCCGGGGCCAACGTCCTGACTTTC	CASSQDLGSGANVLTF
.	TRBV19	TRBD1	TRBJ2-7	TGTGCCAGTAGTTCCGGACAGGGACGGGAGCAGTACTTC	CASSSGQGREQYF
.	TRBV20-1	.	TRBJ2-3	TGCAGTGCTAGTCCTTCCGGGCGGACATCTGATACGCAGTATTTT	CSASPSGRTSDTQYF
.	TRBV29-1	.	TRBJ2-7	TGCAGCGTAGGGACTTCGAGCTCCTACGAGCAGTACTTC	CSVGTSSSYEQYF
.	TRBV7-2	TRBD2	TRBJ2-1	TGTGCCAGCAGCCCGACCGGGGGTAGCGGGAGGATACGCCACAATGAGCAGTTCTTC	CASSPTGGSGRIRHNEQFF